The T cell receptor (beta chain) under discussion was sequenced for a study of shared clonotypes between healthy human individuals (dated by TCRdb to 2020 to 2022). General notes on the study: The cohort included three men and a couple of women between 18 and 49 years of age. For each donor, three plates each were used for CD4 naive and CD4 memory, two plates were used for CD8 naive, and one plate was used for CD8 memory. To estimate repertoire size and how much clonotypes are shared between individuals, the study performed deep sequencing of blood TCR repertoires from about five healthy adults. To increase sequencing depth and limit assay-specific biases, TCR repertoire library preparation and sequencing were carried out by different laboratories using diverse techniques. Between about 0.8 and 9 billion PBMCs per donor were obtained by leukapheresis.

The research as a whole found: Approximately 5% of naive CD4, roughly 3.6% of naive CD8, about 2.1% of memory CD4, and approximately 0.39% of memory CD8 clonotypes were shared across four donors. Sampling was limited to blood, and TCR repertoires in tissue likely differ from TCR repertoires in blood. The genetic and exposure-history diversity represented was limited by the small number of donors. Higher generation probabilities were observed for clonotypes shared by all four sorted-subset donors than for non-shared clonotypes. Larger estimated clonotype richness was generally found for naive subsets than for memory subsets. Pairwise subsampling led to the expectation that sequencing depth would affect the degree of clonotype sharing among donors. Incomplete sequencing was indicated by rarefaction of sorted-subset datasets, despite the large sequencing depth.

Using the deep immunoSEQ assay, multiplex PCR amplified TCR CDR3 regions from genomic DNA. Extracted genomic DNA from each cell subset was spread evenly across all wells of several immunoSEQ 96-well plates, with each plate serving as a replicate. For sorted subsets, 200 to 250 ng genomic DNA, equal to 25,000 to 35,000 T cell genomes, was loaded into each replicate PCR. Purified libraries were measured with a Qubit 3.0 fluorometer, size-checked on a Bioanalyzer 2100, and measured again with the KAPA Library Quantification kit. Each immunoSEQ 96-well plate was sequenced on its own single-read 150-cycle Illumina NextSeq 550 flow cell. The original methods were these. The immunoSEQ output contained only junctional sequences without quality scores, so filtering could not match that applied to full-length reads. To assign V/J genes and CDR3, sequences were annotated against IMGT germline references using PyIR, a Python wrapper for IgBLAST v1.9. Any read was removed if the V/J assignment was weak (E-value above 1e-6), the CDR3 was missing, or the read contained stop codons, out-of-frame junctions, or ambiguous translated residues. V3J clonotypes were defined as sequences sharing the same inferred V gene, J gene, and CDR3 amino acid sequence. Percentage overlap between repertoires was calculated by dividing the number of shared unique clonotypes by the size of the smaller repertoire. Repertoire richness was assessed with RTK rarefaction, the Chao1 estimator, and Recon v2.1 estimates of unobserved clonotypes. OLGA was used to compute generation probabilities for all TCRbeta clonotypes that the gDNA method yielded from a few donors. Held by TCRdb, this immuneACCESS table contains in-frame sequences only and omits some clones. Under half of the omission traces to an unresolved V gene where checked; the cause of the rest is unknown. V, J and clone size are those of that table, while D and trimming were read from the DNA. The sample table shows hundreds of thousands of clones, and almost 97% are seen once. Jointly, the top ten make up 0.06% of the sample.

Turning to this clone: The target of this receptor is not known. Base qualities are not at hand, and no much larger clone is one base apart.

The donors were healthy, HIV-negative adults with no recently reported acute infections or vaccinations. Only Caucasian adults living in Nashville, Tennessee, USA were represented among the donors. CD4+ T cells were enriched by magnetic negative selection, after which naive cells were positively selected on CD45RA and the negative fraction was taken as the memory subset. Blood was collected by leukapheresis, and PBMCs were isolated by Ficoll-Histopaque density gradient centrifugation and then cryopreserved in liquid nitrogen vapor phase. Purity and quantity of every magnetically sorted T cell population were checked by analytical flow cytometry. Each sorted fraction had its genomic DNA isolated and then quantified by UV absorbance on a Nanodrop 2000c. CDR1 and CDR2 are read off the germline V gene (reference sequence) as MNHNY and SVGAGI. Cut back by 0 bases and 7 bases, the V and J ends lie 10 bases apart. CDR3 length: 13 amino acids, cysteine to phenylalanine. The entry retains the CDR3 DNA only, 39 bases that are in frame from base 1.

Source material: naive CD4+ T cells sorted from blood. This specimen's cell subset or site label, per the study, means: CD45RA+ positively selected. The TCR originated in a woman younger than 45 in good health. The chain links TRBV6-6 with TRBJ2-7; the D gene lacks a confident call. The nucleotides are TGTGCCAGCAGTTACTCCCCTGGGTGGGAGCAGTACTTC. The encoded protein is CASSYSPGWEQYF.